This T cell receptor beta chain came from a study of blood T cell repertoires in COVID-19. At the level of the study: The United States, Italy and Spain were the sources of the acute and convalescent COVID-19 samples. Sample material is recorded as cDNA or gDNA derived from T cells, B-cell-depleted T cells, or PBMCs.

Original processing methods: It was from reference gene primer amplification that nucleated cell counts were estimated. Profiled with immunoSEQ multiplex PCR; TCRdb holds only in-frame clones, not every one. D and trimming were read from the DNA, whereas the V and J calls and clone size are those reported in that table. Of roughly 280,000 clones in the sample, 87% are singletons; the top ten hold about 2.2%. Input material: peripheral blood. The TCR comes from a woman in her forties or fifties who had recovered from COVID-19.

Here the CDR3 reads CASSQEARGGPMNTEAFF. CDR3 sequence (DNA): TGCGCCAGCAGCCAAGAGGCGAGGGGGGGCCCCATGAACACTGAAGCTTTCTTT. The chain couples TRBV4-3 to TRBJ1-1, with a weak D call TRBD1 (6 bases). CDR3 length: 18 amino acids. Per germline, CDR1 LGHNA and CDR2 YSLEER. Trimming left V 0 bases short and J 0 bases short, with 17 bases between.